Detailed here is one T cell receptor (beta chain). The data were taken from a study of blood T cell repertoires in COVID-19. Clones were sequenced by immunoSEQ multiplex PCR, and TCRdb holds only the in-frame ones, with some missing. The data hold 150,000 or so clones, with 70% to 80% observed a single time. CDR1 is MNHEY, CDR2 SMNVEV, per germline (reference sequence). V shed 2 bases and J shed 2 bases, with 16 bases lying between them. The CDR3 length is 17 residues. The chain links TRBV27 to TRBJ1-5, with D tentatively TRBD1 (6 bases). The source of this sequence is a woman aged 45 to 65 with active or convalescent COVID-19. Sequenced: peripheral blood. CDR3 nucleotides: TGTGCCAGCAGTTTAGGTCAGGGGCTAGGAGGCAATCAGCCCCAGCATTTT. It encodes CASSLGQGLGGNQPQHF.